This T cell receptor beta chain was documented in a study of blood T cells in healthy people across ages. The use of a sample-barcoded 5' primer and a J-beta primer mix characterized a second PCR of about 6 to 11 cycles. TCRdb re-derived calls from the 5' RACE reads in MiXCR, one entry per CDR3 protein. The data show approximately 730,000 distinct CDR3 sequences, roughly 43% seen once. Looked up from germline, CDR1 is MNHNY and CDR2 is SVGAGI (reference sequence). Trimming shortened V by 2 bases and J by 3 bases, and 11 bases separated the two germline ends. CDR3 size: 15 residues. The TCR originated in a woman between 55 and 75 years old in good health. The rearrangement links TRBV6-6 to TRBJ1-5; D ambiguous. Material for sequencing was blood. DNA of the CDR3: TGTGCCAGCAGTTACGGCCAGGCGTACAATCAGCCCCAGCATTTT. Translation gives CASSYGQAYNQPQHF.